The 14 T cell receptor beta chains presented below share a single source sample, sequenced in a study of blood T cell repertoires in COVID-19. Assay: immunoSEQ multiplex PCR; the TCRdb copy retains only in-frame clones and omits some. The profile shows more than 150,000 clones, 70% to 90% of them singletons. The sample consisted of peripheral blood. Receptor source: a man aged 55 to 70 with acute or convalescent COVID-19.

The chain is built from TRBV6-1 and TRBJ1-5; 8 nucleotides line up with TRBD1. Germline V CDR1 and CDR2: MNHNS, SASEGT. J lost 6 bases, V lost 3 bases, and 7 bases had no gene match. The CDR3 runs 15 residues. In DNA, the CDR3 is TGTGCCAGCAGTGAGGCAGGGGGCTCTAGTCAGCCCCAGCATTTT. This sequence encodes CASSEAGGSSQPQHF.

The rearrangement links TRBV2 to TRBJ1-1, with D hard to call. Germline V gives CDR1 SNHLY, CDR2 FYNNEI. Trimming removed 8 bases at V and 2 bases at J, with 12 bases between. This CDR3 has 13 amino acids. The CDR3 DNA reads TGTGCCAGCTTGAAACAGCCCAACACTGAAGCTTTCTTT. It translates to CASLKQPNTEAFF.

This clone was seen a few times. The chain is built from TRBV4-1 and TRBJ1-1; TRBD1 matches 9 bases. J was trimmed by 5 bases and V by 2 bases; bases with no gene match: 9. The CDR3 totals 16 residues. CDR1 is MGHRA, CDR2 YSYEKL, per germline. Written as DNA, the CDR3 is TGCGCCAGCAGCCAATTAGCCGGGACAGGGAGTACTGAAGCTTTCTTT. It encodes CASSQLAGTGSTEAFF.

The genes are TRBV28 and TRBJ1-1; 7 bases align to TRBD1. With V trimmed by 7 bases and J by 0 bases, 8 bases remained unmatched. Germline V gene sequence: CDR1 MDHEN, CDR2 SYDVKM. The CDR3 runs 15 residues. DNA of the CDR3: TGTGCCAGCAACCGTGCAGGGGGGATGAACACTGAAGCTTTCTTT. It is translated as CASNRAGGMNTEAFF.

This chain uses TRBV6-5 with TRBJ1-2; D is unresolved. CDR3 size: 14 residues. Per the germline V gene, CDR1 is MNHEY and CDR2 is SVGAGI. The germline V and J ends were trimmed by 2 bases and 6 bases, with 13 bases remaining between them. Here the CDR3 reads CASSYLGGGNGYTF. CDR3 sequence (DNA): TGTGCCAGCAGTTACCTAGGCGGAGGTAATGGCTACACCTTC.

CDR3 DNA: TGTGCCTGGAGTGCGGACAGGGGCCACGAGCAGTACTTC. Its protein product is CAWSADRGHEQYF. The rearrangement uses TRBV30 and TRBJ2-7; 9 bases agree with TRBD1. J gave up 5 bases and V 1 base, and 3 bases lay outside the gene matches. This CDR3 contains 13 residues. The germline V gene has CDR1 GTSNPN and CDR2 SVGIG (reference sequence).

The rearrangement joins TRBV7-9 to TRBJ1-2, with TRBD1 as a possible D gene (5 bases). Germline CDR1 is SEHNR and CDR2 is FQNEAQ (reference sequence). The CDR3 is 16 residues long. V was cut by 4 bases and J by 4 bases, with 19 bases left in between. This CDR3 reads CASSSGGDDLIYGYTF. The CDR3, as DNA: TGTGCCAGCAGCTCCGGGGGGGACGACCTTATCTATGGCTACACCTTC.

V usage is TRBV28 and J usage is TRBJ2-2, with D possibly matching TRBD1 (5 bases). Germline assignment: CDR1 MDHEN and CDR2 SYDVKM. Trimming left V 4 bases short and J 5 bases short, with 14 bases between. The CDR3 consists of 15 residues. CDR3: CASSSSYRRTGELFF. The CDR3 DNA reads TGTGCCAGCAGTTCATCCTACAGGCGAACCGGGGAGCTGTTTTTT.

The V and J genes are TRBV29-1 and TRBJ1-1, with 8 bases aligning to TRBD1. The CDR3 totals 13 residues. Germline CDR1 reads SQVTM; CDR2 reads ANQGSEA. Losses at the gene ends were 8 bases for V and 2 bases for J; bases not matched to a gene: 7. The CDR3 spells CSFRTGRNTEAFF. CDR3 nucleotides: TGCAGCTTCAGGACAGGGCGCAACACTGAAGCTTTCTTT.

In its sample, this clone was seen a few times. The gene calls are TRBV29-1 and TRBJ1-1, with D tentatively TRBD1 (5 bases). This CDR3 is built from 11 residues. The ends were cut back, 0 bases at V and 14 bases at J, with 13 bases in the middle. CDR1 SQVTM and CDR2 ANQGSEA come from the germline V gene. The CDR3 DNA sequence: TGCAGCGTTGAAGATCGGACAAGGTGCTTCTTT. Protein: CSVEDRTRCFF.

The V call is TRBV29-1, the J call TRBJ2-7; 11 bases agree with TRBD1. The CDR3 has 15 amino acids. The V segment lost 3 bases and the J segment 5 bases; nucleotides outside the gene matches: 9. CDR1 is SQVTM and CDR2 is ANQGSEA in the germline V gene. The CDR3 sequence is CSVDPYGQGADEQYF. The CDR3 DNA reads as TGCAGCGTTGACCCTTATGGACAGGGGGCTGACGAGCAGTACTTC.

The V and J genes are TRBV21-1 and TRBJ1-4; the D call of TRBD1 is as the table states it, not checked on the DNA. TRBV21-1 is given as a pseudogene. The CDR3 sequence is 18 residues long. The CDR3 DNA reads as TGTGCCAGCAGCATCCCCCCAGGGTTAGATGGGACTAATGAAAAACTGTTTTTT. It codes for CASSIPPGLDGTNEKLFF.

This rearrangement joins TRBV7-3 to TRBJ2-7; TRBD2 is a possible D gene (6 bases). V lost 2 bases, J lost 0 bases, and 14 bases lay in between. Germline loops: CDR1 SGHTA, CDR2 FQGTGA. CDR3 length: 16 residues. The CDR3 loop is CASSLDRGISSYEQYF. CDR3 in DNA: TGTGCCAGCAGCTTAGACCGGGGGATTAGCTCCTACGAGCAGTACTTC.

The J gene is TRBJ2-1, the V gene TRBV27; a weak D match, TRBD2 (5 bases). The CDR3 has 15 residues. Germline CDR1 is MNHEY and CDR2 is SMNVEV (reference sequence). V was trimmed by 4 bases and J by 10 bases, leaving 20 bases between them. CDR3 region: CASSYSTVVAGEQFF. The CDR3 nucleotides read TGTGCCAGCAGTTACTCAACGGTGGTCGCGGGCGAGCAGTTCTTC.